This TCR beta chain was recorded in a study of T-cell reconstitution after alpha-beta-depleted transplantation in children. Study outcomes and limitations: Reportedly, only several hundred clones from non-depleted graft cells drove alpha-beta T-cell counts at about two months. Some patients owed their high day-60 TCRbeta diversity to surviving recipient T cells and thymic progenitors. Among T cells one year after transplant, newly produced cells accounted for most counts and diversity.

V shed 5 bases and J shed 6 bases, with 16 bases lying between them. The CDR3 sequence is 15 residues long. Concerning this clonotype itself: The antigen is unknown.

Unique molecular identifiers were used to barcode this TCRbeta library. Via MiXCR, TCRdb re-called the PCR reads, giving one row per CDR3 protein. The sample lists around 250,000 distinct CDR3 sequences, 7.5% to 9.5% occurring once. This receptor was obtained from a male patient aged 5 to 17 who had a stem cell transplant for acute lymphoblastic leukemia, so the T cells may come from the graft donor. V gene TRBV12-3 or TRBV12-4 combines with J gene TRBJ2-2, with D maybe TRBD1 (5 bases). The sample was PBMCs, mostly from graft donor cells, taken 180 days after TCRalphabeta/CD19-depleted stem cell transplant. The CDR3 loop is CASSQWGTVAGELFF. The DNA of the CDR3 is TGTGCCAGCAGTCAGTGGGGCACTGTAGCCGGGGAGCTGTTTTTT.